A selection of T cell receptor beta chains follows, all from one sample in a study of graft-versus-host responses after intestinal transplantation. The assay was immunoSEQ multiplex PCR, and TCRdb's table has in-frame clones only and misses some. The repertoire has 15,000 to 20,000 clones, around 41% of them found once; the top ten carry approximately 3.5%. The sample was alloreactive CD8+ T cells from a mixed lymphocyte reaction culture, taken before intestinal transplant. These receptors came from a human patient who received an intestinal transplant. Each CDR3 is given with its conserved first and last residue. The order of the fields is D gene, clone size, J gene, V gene, CDR3 DNA, CDR3 protein. The D gene is left open where the match is weak. Clone size is stated in some rows and not others, as once, few, many or a class when expanded.

D: TRBD1; size: NA; J: TRBJ1-1; V: TRBV5-1; DNA: TGCGCCAGCAGCTTGACAGGGGGCACTGAAGCTTTCTTT; CDR3: CASSLTGGTEAFF
D: NA; size: few; J: TRBJ2-7; V: TRBV7-2; DNA: TGTGCCAGCAGCTTATCCGACAGAGAGCAGTACTTC; CDR3: CASSLSDREQYF
D: TRBD1; size: few; J: TRBJ2-7; V: TRBV5-1; DNA: TGCGCCAGCAGCTTGGGGACAGGGGCCTACGAGCAGTACTTC; CDR3: CASSLGTGAYEQYF
D: TRBD1; size: NA; J: TRBJ2-7; V: TRBV5-1; DNA: TGCGCCAGCAGCGTGGGGACAGGGAAGAACGAGCAGTACTTC; CDR3: CASSVGTGKNEQYF
D: NA; size: NA; J: TRBJ2-7; V: TRBV4-1; DNA: TGCGCCAGTTCCCGGGTAGGGGAAGCCTACGAGCAGTACTTC; CDR3: CASSRVGEAYEQYF
D: NA; size: NA; J: TRBJ2-1; V: TRBV7-6; DNA: TGTGCCAGCAGCTTAGAGGGGTACGACAATGAGCAGTTCTTC; CDR3: CASSLEGYDNEQFF
D: NA; size: NA; J: TRBJ2-7; V: TRBV5-1; DNA: TGCGCCAGCAGCTTCCTCCGGGACAACCCTATTGAGCAGTACTTC; CDR3: CASSFLRDNPIEQYF
D: TRBD2; size: few; J: TRBJ2-3; V: TRBV9; DNA: TGTGCCAGCAGCGTAGGCACTAGCGGAACAGATACGCAGTATTTT; CDR3: CASSVGTSGTDTQYF
D: NA; size: NA; J: TRBJ1-2; V: TRBV21-1; DNA: TGTGCCAGCAGCAAAGAAAGGCGCAGGGTACGTGGCTACACCTTC; CDR3: CASSKERRRVRGYTF
D: NA; size: few; J: TRBJ2-7; V: TRBV7-9; DNA: TGTGCCTCCGGAACAGGCACCTACGAGCAGTACTTC; CDR3: CASGTGTYEQYF
D: NA; size: few; J: TRBJ2-1; V: TRBV27; DNA: TGTGCCAGCAGTTTATCGGTGCTCTATGAGCAGTTCTTC; CDR3: CASSLSVLYEQFF
D: NA; size: NA; J: TRBJ2-1; V: TRBV19; DNA: TGTGCCAGTAGTCTGGCTAGCGACTCCTACAATGAGCAGTTCTTC; CDR3: CASSLASDSYNEQFF